A selection of T cell receptor beta chains follows, all from one sample in a study of tumor-infiltrating lymphocytes in primary liver carcinoma. TCRdb used MiXCR to reprocess the multiplex PCR reads, holding one entry per CDR3 protein. The sample lists fewer than 150,000 distinct CDR3 sequences, 50% to 70% occurring once. Source material: liver tumor tissue from sampling region 1. These receptors all come from a woman in her sixties with primary liver carcinoma and hepatitis B virus infection. CDR3s include the opening cysteine and the closing phenylalanine or tryptophan.

TRBJ1-6 | 14 | TRBV6-5 | CASSYGSRNSPLHF
TRBJ1-4 | 15 | TRBV10-2 | CASRRAEGAQVKLFF
TRBJ2-7 | 15 | TRBV11-3 | CAGSLGTRGNYEQYF
TRBJ1-2 | 12 | TRBV28 | CASSGQVYGYTF
TRBJ2-2 | 13 | TRBV10-1 | CVSSKESAGELFF
TRBJ2-7 | 15 | TRBV5-4 | CASSARGVGRDEQYF
TRBJ2-7 | 14 | TRBV6-2/TRBV6-3 | CASRPGTSAYEQYF
TRBJ1-5 | 14 | TRBV4-1 | CASSLQGQGQPQHF
TRBJ1-1 | 13 | TRBV29-1 | CSVAEQPNTEAFF
TRBJ2-7 | 15 | TRBV12-3/TRBV12-4 | CASSRSGDRADEQYF
TRBJ2-2 | 13 | TRBV29-1 | CSVDGGVPGELFF
TRBJ2-2 | 15 | TRBV11-2 | CASSLRTSGAEELFF
TRBJ1-5 | 15 | TRBV11-2 | CARSFGQGGGQPQHF
TRBJ2-7 | 15 | TRBV6-1 | CASGPIGLAGYDRYF
TRBJ2-3 | 14 | TRBV18 | CASSLAGAGDTKYF
TRBJ2-6 | 14 | TRBV6-2/TRBV6-3 | CAIPGGSGANVLTF
TRBJ2-1 | 13 | TRBV7-8 | CASSLPRNNEQFF
TRBJ2-6 | 15 | TRBV15 | CATSARQGRANVLTF
TRBJ2-1 | 14 | TRBV7-9 | CASSLNGRSNEQFF
TRBJ2-1 | 12 | TRBV28 | CASSSGSDEQFF
TRBJ1-4 | 13 | TRBV29-1 | CSVAAGGAVKLFF
TRBJ2-7 | 15 | TRBV4-2 | CASSQSKTGPYEQYF
TRBJ2-7 | 14 | TRBV11-2 | CASSLNREYHEQHF
TRBJ2-2 | 14 | TRBV7-9 | CASSPDSNTGELFF
TRBJ2-6 | 15 | TRBV5-1 | CASSFPGALANVLTF
TRBJ1-4 | 14 | TRBV28 | CASYYSGGGEKLFF
TRBJ2-1 | 14 | TRBV11-2 | CASSPGGSSGVQFF
TRBJ2-1 | 14 | TRBV6-5 | CANSPGLSRNGQFF
TRBJ2-1 | 14 | TRBV11-2 | CASSLVGTSFGPFF
TRBJ2-3 | 13 | TRBV10-3 | CAISEGQGHTQYF
TRBJ2-1 | 14 | TRBV5-1 | CASSLGDRVSEQFF
TRBJ1-3 | 16 | TRBV6-1 | CASSEAVGRGGNTTYF
TRBJ2-6 | 17 | TRBV7-3 | CASSSGTGRSGANVLTF
TRBJ2-5 | 16 | TRBV11-2 | CASSLGFSPSGETQYF
TRBJ2-2 | 13 | TRBV11-2 | CASSLGRAGGLFF
TRBJ2-1 | 17 | TRBV11-1 | CASSLGRGEWGVDGQFF
TRBJ2-3 | 15 | TRBV5-5 | CASSSQDPHTYTQYF
TRBJ2-2 | 14 | TRBV29-1 | CSVVTSMSTGELFF
TRBJ2-3 | 16 | TRBV4-1 | CTSSISGGPSTDTQYF
TRBJ1-1 | 13 | TRBV11-2 | CASSLLGNTEAFF
TRBJ2-7 | 14 | TRBV28 | CASSFSGPLYEQYF
TRBJ2-1 | 14 | TRBV29-1 | CSVAGTSGKYEQFF
TRBJ1-1 | 14 | TRBV6-1 | CASSEDGRNLEAFF
TRBJ2-5 | 11 | TRBV28 | CASSLSETKYF
TRBJ2-1 | 15 | TRBV4-2 | CASSQDWNRVNEQFF
TRBJ2-1 | 19 | TRBV6-2/TRBV6-3 | CASSYETGAGLAGVGEQFF
TRBJ1-2 | 12 | TRBV6-6 | CASTQGNYGYTF